This T cell receptor (beta chain) was observed in a study of spatial heterogeneity in lung cancer. Study information: Unique TCR and UMI combinations averaged more than ten appearances each in raw reads.

The study's findings and limits: Mutation tallies in tumors tracked expanded intratumoral alpha and beta TCR counts. Nonsynonymous mutation counts, ubiquitous and regional, were tracked by the respective counts of ubiquitous and regional expanded TCRs.

This clonotype is judged medium-sized. Its antigen is unidentified. This beta chain is a stray sequence in a library constructed for alpha chains; its clone size is not meaningful. Indicated time point: sample taken at primary tumor resection. Whole RNA, which was extracted from tumor, nontumor lung tissue or frozen PBMC, was sequenced without any cell sorting. Deletions cut 3 bases from V and 0 bases from J, with 16 bases between. The CDR3 sequence is 16 residues long. Germline assignment: CDR1 SGHRS and CDR2 YFSETQ. TCRdb re-derived calls from the 5' RACE reads in MiXCR, one entry per CDR3 protein. The table lists around 7,800 distinct CDR3 sequences, 8% to 10% of them singletons.

The sequenced sample was lung tumor tissue, obtained at surgery. This receptor was obtained from a male donor with early-stage non-small cell lung cancer. V is TRBV5-1 and J is TRBJ2-7; D may be TRBD1 (6 bases). The CDR3 nucleotides read TGCGCCAGCAGCTGGACAGAGGCTCTCGGCTCCTACGAGCAGTACTTC. Residues: CASSWTEALGSYEQYF.